Sequencing of this TCR beta chain was carried out in a study of neoadjuvant nivolumab and ipilimumab in lung cancer. Method: immunoSEQ multiplex PCR; TCRdb's copy keeps in-frame clones and lacks some. The repertoire holds 30,000 or so clones, 92% seen once, with 2% to 2.5% in the top ten. Study results and limitations: Resected-tumor TCR richness correlated positively with pretherapy blood richness. Only two of four nivolumab-treated tumors gained richness and clonality by surgery. Resected tumors had greater TCR richness and clonality than uninvolved lung.

Note on this clone: The antigen is unknown.

The TCR comes from an adult with non-small cell lung cancer. The material sequenced was peripheral blood, taken after neoadjuvant nivolumab, alone or with ipilimumab, at or shortly before surgery.

This chain's CDR3 is CASSFQRYEQYF. CDR3 bases: TGTGCCAGCAGCTTCCAGAGGTACGAGCAGTACTTC. The chain joins TRBV5-8 to TRBJ2-7; D unclear. This CDR3 has 12 amino acids. Per germline, CDR1 SGHTS and CDR2 YDEGEE. Trimming shortened V by 2 bases and J by 4 bases, and 7 bases separated the two germline ends.